This T cell receptor beta chain was identified during a study of human T cells and chemical hapten exposure. Across the study: DPC 0.01% went on the upper back by patch test, with reading at 6 days. TCR yields per sample varied mostly from small pooled library volume differences.

Time point meaning: pre-sensitization, week 0. Treatment of the sample: therapeutic diphenylcyclopropenone sensitization with weekly scalp DPC. Overall study results and limits: DPC sensitization produced no change in TCRs with frequency above 1 in 1000.

V was shortened by 2 bases and J by 2 bases, with 3 bases between the two germline ends. The CDR3 extends over 12 amino acids. Germline loops: CDR1 KGHSH, CDR2 LQKENI. This clonotype was counted many times. Its cognate antigen is unknown. In the study's own analysis: A per-sample median of about 95,000 TCRs was observed, with counts ranging from roughly 23,224 to 700,000. One entry per CDR3 protein, called by TCRdb with MiXCR from the RACE reads. The V and J calls were not made by the authors but by TCRdb's processing. Counted here are about 80,000 distinct CDR3 sequences, around 13% occurring once; the ten biggest clones make up approximately 4.6%.

V and J are TRBV18 and TRBJ2-5; D unresolved. The source was whole blood, collected in connection with sensitization to the hapten diphenylcyclopropenone (DPC). The TCR originated in a woman in her forties or fifties with alopecia areata. Some clones in this sample may be carry-over from other donors' samples. The CDR3 here is CASSPSQETQYF. CDR3 sequence (DNA): TGTGCCAGCTCACCATCGCAAGAGACCCAGTACTTC.